The TCR beta chain described here comes from a study of T cell responses to AZD1222 COVID-19 vaccine. The protocol was immunoSEQ multiplex PCR, while the TCRdb copy is restricted to in-frame clones and leaves out a portion. The table includes about 110,000 clones, 90% to 95% detected once. Germline V gene lookup returns CDR1 SNHLY and CDR2 FYNNEI. V was shortened by 8 bases and J by 0 bases, with 5 bases between the two germline ends. The CDR3 is made up of 11 amino acids. The chain links TRBV2 to TRBJ2-7, with D unclear. The clonotype originates from an adult in good health. The starting material was peripheral blood, obtained on day 0 of AZD1222 vaccination. The CDR3 DNA is TGTGCCAGCCGAGGCTCCTACGAGCAGTACTTC. This sequence encodes CASRGSYEQYF.